What follows are 21 T cell receptor beta chains derived from one specimen sequenced in a study of graft-versus-host responses after intestinal transplantation. For these receptors, no antigen is known. This table comes from immunoSEQ multiplex PCR, and its TCRdb copy is limited to in-frame clones, with some not included. Among 81,000 or so clones, over 80% were seen once, and the ten largest hold 1% to 1.4%. The sequencing used unstimulated CD8+ T cells sorted from spleen or lymph node cells, collected before transplant. The receptors originated from a human donor who was the organ donor for an intestinal transplant.

The V gene is TRBV7-3, the J gene TRBJ1-3; weak D call: TRBD1 (5 bases). Germline CDR1 is SGHTA and CDR2 is FQGTGA. The CDR3 has 17 residues. The V gene lost 5 bases and the J gene lost 0 bases, with 17 bases spanning the gap. CDR3 DNA: TGTGCCAGCAGCAATAGAATACAGGCACTCTCTGGAAACACCATATATTTT. It codes for CASSNRIQALSGNTIYF.

This chain joins TRBV27 and TRBJ1-2; TRBD1 might be the D (6 bases). Germline V CDR1 and CDR2: MNHEY, SMNVEV (reference sequence). V lost 5 bases, J lost 5 bases, and 18 bases lay in between. The CDR3 covers 15 residues. Here the CDR3 reads CASSPPGGGRYGYTF. The CDR3 nucleotides read TGTGCCAGCAGTCCACCTGGGGGCGGGAGGTATGGCTACACCTTC.

This clone appeared once. CDR3 loop: CASGRTTSKETQYF. DNA for the CDR3: TGTGCCAGCGGCCGGACAACTAGCAAAGAGACCCAGTACTTC. This chain links TRBV9 with TRBJ2-5; D might be TRBD2 (6 bases). CDR3 length: 14 amino acids. CDR1 is SGDLS, CDR2 YYNGEE, per germline. The V gene lost 7 bases and the J gene lost 3 bases, with 16 bases spanning the gap. Full variable domain (rest looked up from reference TRBV9 and TRBJ2-5): DSGVTQTPKHLITATGQRVTLRCSPRSGDLSVYWYQQSLDQGLQFLIQYYNGEERAKGNILERFSAQQFPDLHSELNLSSLELGDSALYFCASGRTTSKETQYFGPGTRLLVL.

The chain employs TRBV7-2 and TRBJ2-7; TRBD2 matches 9 bases. J was trimmed by 4 bases and V by 5 bases; bases with no gene match: 9. The CDR3 runs 15 residues. Germline CDR1 SGHTA, CDR2 FQGNSA. This CDR3 reads CASSPGAGGWYEQYF. The CDR3 DNA reads as TGTGCCAGCAGCCCGGGGGCGGGAGGGTGGTACGAGCAGTACTTC.

This chain uses TRBV7-2 with TRBJ1-2; perhaps TRBD1 as D (6 bases). Germline values: CDR1 SGHTA, CDR2 FQGNSA. Trimming removed 5 bases from V and 8 bases from J, with 15 bases in between. This CDR3 has 13 amino acids. The DNA of the CDR3 is TGTGCCAGCAGCCTCCGGACGGGGGGCGGCTACACCTTC. Protein product: CASSLRTGGGYTF.

The chain recombines TRBV5-8 with TRBJ2-5; TRBD1 agrees at 10 bases. This CDR3 is built from 13 residues. The ends lost 5 bases at V and 2 bases at J; junction bases unmatched: 0. CDR1 SGHTS and CDR2 YDEGEE come from the germline V gene. CDR3 sequence: CASRGQGQETQYF. The CDR3 DNA reads as TGTGCCAGCAGGGGACAGGGGCAAGAGACCCAGTACTTC. Complete variable domain (other parts from reference TRBV5-8 and TRBJ2-5): EAGVTQSPTHLIKTRGQQATLRCSPISGHTSVYWYQQALGLGLQFLLWYDEGEERNRGNFPPRFSGRQFPNYSSELNVNALELEDSALYLCASRGQGQETQYFGPGTRLLVL.

CDR3 in amino acids: CASSLGAGRIYGYTF. The CDR3 DNA follows: TGTGCCAGCAGCTTGGGGGCAGGGCGCATCTATGGCTACACCTTC. V and J are TRBV5-6 and TRBJ1-2, with D possibly matching TRBD1 (5 bases). Looked up from germline, CDR1 is SGHDT and CDR2 is YYEEEE. The CDR3 sequence is 15 residues long. The V and J ends lost 0 bases and 4 bases respectively, with 13 bases between them.

The chain carries TRBV7-9 and TRBJ2-1; 8 bases map to TRBD2. The V segment lost 6 bases and the J segment 8 bases; nucleotides outside the gene matches: 9. Germline V gives CDR1 SEHNR, CDR2 FQNEAQ (reference sequence). The CDR3 runs to 14 residues. The CDR3 DNA sequence: TGTGCCAGCAGGAAGTCCGGGACTAGAGATGAGCAGTTCTTC. It specifies CASRKSGTRDEQFF.

The chain is built from TRBV9 and TRBJ2-7, with D possibly being TRBD2 (5 bases). CDR1 SGDLS and CDR2 YYNGEE come from the germline V gene. This CDR3 comprises 15 residues. Trimming took 4 bases from V and 1 from J, leaving 15 bases between them. In DNA, the CDR3 is TGTGCCAGCAGCCCGACGATAGCGAGGTCCTACGAGCAGTACTTC. It codes for CASSPTIARSYEQYF.

The chain links TRBV7-8 to TRBJ2-3; TRBD2 matches 9 bases. With V trimmed by 3 bases and J by 6 bases, 16 bases remained unmatched. Germline CDR1 is SGHVS and CDR2 is FQNEAQ. This CDR3 is built from 18 residues. The CDR3 nucleotides read TGTGCCAGCAGCTTTTTGCCCCCAGCGGGAGGTTCGGGGGATACGCAGTATTTT. It encodes CASSFLPPAGGSGDTQYF.

V is TRBV4-1 and J is TRBJ2-6; tentatively, D is TRBD1 (6 bases). Per the germline V gene, CDR1 is MGHRA and CDR2 is YSYEKL. V gave up 3 bases and J gave up 2 bases, with 14 bases separating them. CDR3 length equals 17 residues. This CDR3 is CASSHRYQGTGANVLTF. DNA of the CDR3: TGCGCCAGCAGCCATCGATATCAGGGGACTGGGGCCAACGTCCTGACTTTC.

The gene calls are TRBV7-2 and TRBJ2-1; TRBD2 aligns across 8 bases. Germline trimming cut 8 bases from V and 6 bases from J; bases unmatched to any gene: 15. The CDR3 covers 16 residues. Germline assignment: CDR1 SGHTA and CDR2 FQGNSA. The CDR3 here is CASCRFRRGARNEQFF. CDR3 DNA sequence: TGTGCCAGCTGCAGGTTTCGGCGGGGGGCTCGCAATGAGCAGTTCTTC.

This chain connects TRBV27 to TRBJ2-7, with D possibly matching TRBD2 (5 bases). CDR3 size: 16 residues. Germline CDR1 reads MNHEY; CDR2 reads SMNVEV (reference sequence). V lost 0 bases and J lost 2, with 14 bases in between. CDR3 residues: CASSLSLGLGAYEQYF. CDR3 nucleotide sequence: TGTGCCAGCAGTTTATCACTAGGTCTTGGAGCCTACGAGCAGTACTTC.

This sequence joins TRBV5-4 and TRBJ2-2, with TRBD2 identical over 8 bases. The germline V gene has CDR1 SGHNT and CDR2 YYREEE (reference sequence). V was clipped by 4 bases and J by 4 bases; unmatched bases: 6. CDR3 length: 15 residues. CDR3 bases: TGTGCCAGCAGCGAGGGACTAGGTGGCACCGGGGAGCTGTTTTTT. Its translation: CASSEGLGGTGELFF.

The chain employs TRBV9 and TRBJ2-2; 9 bases agree with TRBD2. Germline V gene data show CDR1 as SGDLS and CDR2 as YYNGEE. V lost 0 bases and J lost 2; bases outside the gene matches: 8. This CDR3 comprises 18 residues. In DNA form, the CDR3 reads TGTGCCAGCAGCGTAGCGGTAAGCGGGGGGACCAACACCGGGGAGCTGTTTTTT. It translates to CASSVAVSGGTNTGELFF.

The chain combines TRBV19 with TRBJ2-2; the match to TRBD2 covers 8 bases. After removal of 6 bases from V and 5 bases from J, the junction contained 11 bases not matched to a gene. This CDR3 is 16 amino acids long. Germline CDR1 reads LNHDA; CDR2 reads SQIVND (reference sequence). This CDR3 is CASSPGLVRPTGELFF. CDR3 sequence (DNA): TGTGCCAGTAGCCCGGGACTAGTGCGCCCTACCGGGGAGCTGTTTTTT.

The rearrangement links TRBV18 to TRBJ2-1; D uncertain. Germline V gives CDR1 KGHSH, CDR2 LQKENI. The V end was cut by 3 bases, the J end by 8 bases, with 11 bases between. The CDR3 is made up of 13 amino acids. The CDR3 DNA sequence: TGTGCCAGCTCACCCGCAGGTTCGTATGAGCAGTTCTTC. It specifies CASSPAGSYEQFF.

The rearrangement uses TRBV6-1 and TRBJ2-7; 8 bases are a match to TRBD2. The CDR3 has 19 amino acids. V shed 2 bases, J shed 2 bases, and the junction held 17 bases outside the gene matches. The germline V gene encodes CDR1 MNHNS and CDR2 SASEGT. The CDR3 region is CASSELYGAGGPSTYEQYF. CDR3 nucleotide sequence: TGTGCCAGCAGTGAACTTTACGGCGCGGGGGGCCCCTCAACCTACGAGCAGTACTTC.

The genes are TRBV5-1 and TRBJ2-7; D not resolved. Between the trimmed V and J ends, which lost 0 bases and 4 bases, there was a span of 8 bases. The CDR3 loop spans 13 amino acids. Germline loops: CDR1 SGHRS, CDR2 YFSETQ. The chain's CDR3 is CASSLAAGYEQYF. The CDR3 region has the DNA TGCGCCAGCAGCTTGGCGGCAGGATACGAGCAGTACTTC.

The chain joins TRBV5-4 to TRBJ2-1; D is ambiguous. The germline V gene encodes CDR1 SGHNT and CDR2 YYREEE (reference sequence). The V end was cut by 4 bases, the J end by 0 bases, with 14 bases between. The CDR3 totals 16 residues. The CDR3 sequence: CASSPPLRGSYNEQFF. The CDR3 bases are TGTGCCAGCAGCCCCCCCCTTCGCGGCTCCTACAATGAGCAGTTCTTC.

There are a few counts of this clone. The chain has TRBV30 and TRBJ2-2; D is undetermined. The V and J ends lost 4 bases and 7 bases respectively, with 16 bases between them. Germline V gene sequence: CDR1 GTSNPN, CDR2 SVGIG (reference sequence). The CDR3 contains 14 residues. The CDR3 nucleotides are TGTGCCTGGATTCAGGTCCCTTTTGACGGGGAGCTGTTTTTT. Translated: CAWIQVPFDGELFF.